In this sample, the clone carrying this TCR beta chain turned up a few times. Then a second PCR, running roughly 7 to 12 cycles, was carried out with a sample-barcoded 5' primer and a J-beta primer mix. TCRdb itself ran the 5' RACE reads through MiXCR, one entry per CDR3 protein. The sample includes roughly 830,000 distinct CDR3 sequences, roughly 60% of them seen just once. These data come from a study of blood T cells in healthy people across ages. V gave up 3 bases and J gave up 12 bases; unmatched junction bases: 10. This CDR3 is built from 14 residues. Germline V gene data show CDR1 as SQVTM and CDR2 as ANQGSEA.

The TCR comes from a man under 40 in good health. The sample consisted of blood. This chain joins TRBV29-1 and TRBJ2-3; TRBD1 matches 12 bases. The CDR3 sequence is CSVESRDRGRHQYF. For the CDR3, the DNA is TGCAGCGTTGAGTCCCGGGACAGGGGGCGCCACCAGTATTTT.